The 9 T cell receptor beta chains below all came from one sample that was sequenced in a study of identical twins. In TCRdb, the 5' RACE reads were re-called with MiXCR into one record per CDR3 protein. The sample records roughly 220,000 distinct CDR3 sequences, 6.5% being singletons. Separately, the same data were catalogued under a study of T cells expressing NK-cell markers.

The source material was CD8+ T cells sorted from blood. Every receptor here comes from a woman aged 18-29 years in good health.

The rearrangement links TRBV9 to TRBJ2-7; perhaps TRBD2 as D (7 bases). The V gene's germline CDR1 is SGDLS and CDR2 YYNGEE. V gave up 0 bases and J gave up 7 bases, with 14 bases separating them. The CDR3 loop spans 14 amino acids. The CDR3 nucleotides read TGTGCCAGCAGCGTAGAAGGGGGGGTTGGAGAGCAGTACTTC. Translated, it gives CASSVEGGVGEQYF.

This clonotype was found many times. The V call is TRBV20-1, the J call TRBJ2-7, with a possible D match to TRBD1 (6 bases). CDR1 and CDR2 (germline): DFQATT, SNEGSKA (reference sequence). This CDR3 spans 14 amino acids. V dropped 6 bases and J dropped 2 bases, with 17 bases sitting between them. The CDR3 spells CSADNRVYPYEQYF. For the CDR3, the DNA is TGCAGTGCCGATAACAGGGTATACCCCTACGAGCAGTACTTC.

The chain has TRBV20-1 and TRBJ2-1; TRBD2 aligns across 7 bases. Per the germline V gene, CDR1 is DFQATT and CDR2 is SNEGSKA (reference sequence). The trim removed 2 bases at V and 4 bases at J, leaving 2 bases unmatched. CDR3 length: 13 amino acids. CDR3 amino acids: CSARPGGYNEQFF. The DNA for the CDR3 is TGCAGTGCTAGACCGGGGGGTTACAATGAGCAGTTCTTC.

This clonotype was observed a few times. The V call is TRBV7-6, the J call TRBJ2-7; the D is unclear. The CDR3 length is 14 residues. CDR1 and CDR2 from the germline V gene are SGHVS and FNYEAQ. V dropped 5 bases and J dropped 0 bases, with 11 bases sitting between them. The CDR3 here is CASSPAPSSYEQYF. The CDR3 nucleotides are TGTGCCAGCAGCCCTGCCCCGAGCTCCTACGAGCAGTACTTC.

This clonotype occurred many times. One end of the junction is discordant with germline, which a read error may explain. The chain couples TRBV7-7 to TRBJ1-5; D not resolved. Germline CDR1 is SSHAT and CDR2 is FNYEAQ (reference sequence). CDR3 size: 16 residues. The CDR3 loop reads CASIASPDNSNQPQHF. The DNA for the CDR3 is TGTGCTAGCATCGCTAGTCCAGACAATAGCAATCAGCCCCAGCATTTT.

V is TRBV7-6 and J is TRBJ2-1; 16 bases match TRBD2. Per germline, CDR1 SGHVS and CDR2 FNYEAQ. The J segment lost 8 bases and the V segment lost 2 bases, leaving 12 bases of the junction unmatched. The CDR3 covers 19 residues. This CDR3 is CASSLPTGTSGGAGDEQFF. In DNA, the CDR3 is TGTGCCAGCAGCTTACCCACCGGGACTAGCGGGGGGGCCGGGGATGAGCAGTTCTTC.

The chain joins TRBV7-2 to TRBJ2-2; D is undetermined. This CDR3 contains 13 residues. V shed 2 bases and J shed 8 bases, with 9 bases lying between them. CDR1 and CDR2 (germline): SGHTA, FQGNSA. CDR3 amino acids: CASSLSTPGELFF. CDR3 coding DNA: TGTGCCAGCAGCTTATCGACCCCGGGGGAGCTGTTTTTT.

The chain couples TRBV27 to TRBJ2-7; 9 bases line up with TRBD2. The CDR3 is 15 residues long. CDR1 is MNHEY, CDR2 SMNVEV, per germline (reference sequence). With 0 bases clipped from V and 2 bases from J, the junction kept 2 bases outside the gene matches. CDR3 residues: CASSLSSGSTYEQYF. CDR3 DNA: TGTGCCAGCAGTTTATCTAGCGGGAGCACCTACGAGCAGTACTTC.

The CDR3 DNA reads TGTGCCAGCAGCCTCGTCGGGACTTGGCAGTACTTC. Its protein is CASSLVGTWQYF. The chain uses TRBV7-2 and TRBJ2-7, with a tentative D call TRBD2 (6 bases). The CDR3 has 12 residues. Germline lookup yields CDR1 SGHTA and CDR2 FQGNSA. The V gene lost 5 bases and the J gene lost 9 bases, with 14 bases spanning the gap.